This TCR beta chain was captured in a study of OX40 agonist ivuxolimab in advanced cancers. TCRdb keeps only in-frame clones here, not all; method: immunoSEQ multiplex PCR. The sample shows about 32,000 clones, over 80% of them seen only once. The CDR3 is 14 residues long. Study-wide findings and caveats: A proportion of nonresponders additionally exhibited low normalized T-cell clonal expansion.

At baseline, cycle 4 day 1, and cycle 7 day 1, blood was sampled. A remark on this clone: Its specificity is not known.

The TCR originated in an adult with an advanced solid tumor such as melanoma, head and neck, liver or kidney cancer. The J gene is TRBJ2-7, the V gene TRBV21-1; the table's TRBD2 call for D was not verified on the DNA. TRBV21-1 constitutes a pseudogene. The sequences come from CD4+ or CD8+ T cells sorted from blood, collected in a trial of the OX40 agonist ivuxolimab. The CDR3 nucleotides are TGTGCCAGCAGCGGGACTAAAAAGACCTACGAGCAGTACTTC. As protein: CASSGTKKTYEQYF.